Following are 29 T cell receptor beta chains from one sample sequenced in a study of blood T cells in healthy people across ages. PCR was performed a second time for 7 to 11 cycles using a sample-barcoded 5' primer and a J-beta primer mix. TCRdb called the 5' RACE reads again in MiXCR, with one record for every CDR3 protein. The sample carries 700,000 to 800,000 distinct CDR3 sequences, around 46% recorded once. The material sequenced was blood. These receptors originate from a woman aged 55-69 years in good health.

This clonotype showed up just once. The V and J genes are TRBV7-2 and TRBJ1-5, with 8 positions matching TRBD1. The CDR3 is 16 residues long. V lost 5 bases and J lost 1; bases outside the gene matches: 7. Germline loops: CDR1 SGHTA, CDR2 FQGNSA. In DNA, the CDR3 is TGTGCCAGCAGCCGAGACAGGGGCGGGAGCAATCAGCCCCAGCATTTT. Translating gives CASSRDRGGSNQPQHF.

V is TRBV7-9 and J is TRBJ2-6, with a possible D match to TRBD2 (5 bases). Germline V gene data show CDR1 as SEHNR and CDR2 as FQNEAQ (reference sequence). Trimming shortened V by 2 bases and J by 1 base, and 15 bases separated the two germline ends. The CDR3 totals 18 residues. The CDR3 nucleotides read TGTGCCAGCAGCTTATATAGGATAGCGAAGTCTGGGGCCAACGTCCTGACTTTC. It specifies CASSLYRIAKSGANVLTF.

The rearrangement uses TRBV11-1 and TRBJ2-5; tentatively, D is TRBD2 (6 bases). This CDR3 is 18 amino acids long. V gave up 6 bases and J gave up 11 bases, with 34 bases separating them. Germline CDR1 SGHAT, CDR2 FQDESV (reference sequence). The CDR3 DNA sequence: TGTGCCAGCAGTCGAGACGTCGCGGGGCCTCTCCCCGGCAATGAGCAGTACTTC. This gives the protein CASSRDVAGPLPGNEQYF.

The rearrangement links TRBV20-1 to TRBJ2-5, with 7 bases identical to TRBD2. With 6 bases clipped from V and 2 bases from J, the junction kept 9 bases outside the gene matches. The CDR3 covers 14 residues. Germline CDR1 DFQATT, CDR2 SNEGSKA (reference sequence). The CDR3 DNA sequence: TGCAGTGCGCCCGCGGGACTAACGCAAGAGACCCAGTACTTC. It encodes CSAPAGLTQETQYF.

J is TRBJ2-3 and V is TRBV15, with TRBD2 matching 8 bases. CDR1 and CDR2 (germline): LNHNV, YYDKDF (reference sequence). CDR3 length: 19 residues. The junction had 16 bases not matched to a gene; V was cut back by 0 bases and J by 5 bases. The DNA of the CDR3 is TGTGCCACCAGCAGAGACAACTTTTTAGGCGGGAGGTCGGGAGATACGCAGTATTTT. It is translated as CATSRDNFLGGRSGDTQYF.

This chain connects TRBV27 to TRBJ1-5; D uncertain. The CDR3 loop spans 15 amino acids. Germline CDR1 MNHEY, CDR2 SMNVEV (reference sequence). The germline V and J ends were trimmed by 6 bases and 5 bases, with 17 bases remaining between them. The CDR3 DNA follows: TGTGCCAGCAGGGGTGGGAGGTTAGCCGATCAGCCCCAGCATTTT. Translating it yields CASRGGRLADQPQHF.

J is TRBJ2-7 and V is TRBV7-6; TRBD2 aligns across 8 bases. This CDR3 is 14 amino acids long. Germline CDR1 reads SGHVS; CDR2 reads FNYEAQ. V shed 4 bases and J 5 bases; nucleotides not matched to a gene: 7. The CDR3, as DNA: TGTGCCAGCAGCTACACAGCGGGAGACAACGAGCAGTACTTC. Translated: CASSYTAGDNEQYF.

This clonotype was seen a handful of times. The chain recombines TRBV20-1 with TRBJ1-1; no clear D. This CDR3 has 16 residues. Germline lookup yields CDR1 DFQATT and CDR2 SNEGSKA (reference sequence). This CDR3 is CRLRGGAGVGNTEAFF. Here the CDR3 DNA reads TGCAGACTGCGGGGAGGAGCGGGAGTAGGGAACACTGAAGCTTTCTTT.

About this clonotype: Its ends do not fully match the called genes, so a read error is possible. The V gene is TRBV12-3 or TRBV12-4, the J gene TRBJ2-7, with TRBD2 matching over 8 bases. The CDR3 extends over 14 amino acids. CDR3 bases: TGTGCCAGCAGCGAGCGGGAGAGCTCCTACGGGCAGTACTTC. Its translation: CASSERESSYGQYF.

The chain combines TRBV7-9 with TRBJ1-3; D ambiguous. The CDR3 has 14 amino acids. Trimming removed 5 bases at V and 7 bases at J, with 15 bases between. Germline CDR1 is SEHNR and CDR2 is FQNEAQ (reference sequence). The CDR3 region has the DNA TGTGCCAGCAGCCCGGAGGAGGCCGGTAACACCATATATTTT. It codes for CASSPEEAGNTIYF.

The chain recombines TRBV29-1 with TRBJ2-1, with a possible D match to TRBD2 (7 bases). V lost 4 bases and J 7 bases, leaving 14 bases between the germline ends. In germline, CDR1 is SQVTM, CDR2 ANQGSEA. The CDR3 loop spans 13 amino acids. The CDR3 bases are TGCAGCGTTGGGCGGGGAGGGGGGAATGAGCAGTTCTTC. Translated: CSVGRGGGNEQFF.

Regarding this clonotype: A read error may account for a junction end that differs from germline. V and J are TRBV4-1 and TRBJ2-6; perhaps TRBD2 as D (7 bases). There are 17 residues in the CDR3. Per germline, CDR1 MGHRA and CDR2 YSYEKL. CDR3 amino acids: CAGSPEGGISGANVLTF. Here the CDR3 DNA reads TGCGCCGGCAGCCCGGAGGGGGGGATCTCTGGGGCCAACGTCCTGACTTTC.

This clonotype occurred a few times. This chain joins TRBV6-4 and TRBJ1-1, with a possible D match to TRBD1 (5 bases). Deletions cut 5 bases from V and 0 bases from J, with 13 bases between. CDR3 length: 15 amino acids. Germline assignment: CDR1 MRHNA and CDR2 SNTAGT. DNA of the CDR3: TGTGCCAGCAGTAGGGACGGTGGAATGAACACTGAAGCTTTCTTT. Its translation: CASSRDGGMNTEAFF.

This clonotype was observed a few times. The CDR3 region is CASSQDYSIGGDLYEQYF. The CDR3 bases are TGCGCCAGCAGCCAAGATTATTCGATCGGGGGGGACCTCTACGAGCAGTACTTC. This chain links TRBV4-1 with TRBJ2-7; 8 bases are shared with TRBD2. Germline V lookup: CDR1 MGHRA, CDR2 YSYEKL. J was trimmed by 3 bases and V by 0 bases; bases with no gene match: 13. The CDR3 is 18 amino acids.

The chain joins TRBV20-1 to TRBJ2-5, with D perhaps TRBD2 (5 bases). Germline V gene data show CDR1 as DFQATT and CDR2 as SNEGSKA (reference sequence). The CDR3 has 14 amino acids. V lost 3 bases to trimming and J lost 1 base, with 12 bases between them. Written as DNA, the CDR3 is TGCAGTGCTAGGAGCGGAAGGCCCCAAGAGACCCAGTACTTC. It encodes CSARSGRPQETQYF.

In its sample, this clonotype was seen a few times. The chain joins TRBV12-3 or TRBV12-4 to TRBJ1-5; D perhaps matches TRBD1 (5 bases). The CDR3 has 14 residues. V lost 7 bases, J lost 5 bases, and 15 bases lay in between. The CDR3 DNA is TGTGCCAGCACCGAATCAGGGCAGGATCAGCCCCAGCATTTT. It translates to CASTESGQDQPQHF.

The chain joins TRBV29-1 to TRBJ2-3; 8 nucleotides line up with TRBD2. Germline CDR1 SQVTM, CDR2 ANQGSEA. After removal of 4 bases from V and 6 bases from J, the junction contained 15 bases not matched to a gene. The CDR3 contains 16 residues. CDR3 in DNA: TGCAGCGTTGGCGGGGGGCTGATGGCGGGAACGGATACGCAGTATTTT. Translation: CSVGGGLMAGTDTQYF.

The chain uses TRBV5-5 and TRBJ2-7, with TRBD2 as a possible D gene (6 bases). Trimming shortened V by 0 bases and J by 2 bases, and 15 bases separated the two germline ends. Germline V gives CDR1 SGHKS, CDR2 YYEKEE (reference sequence). This CDR3 region has 16 residues. CDR3: CASSLDRDLRTYEQYF. CDR3 nucleotides: TGTGCCAGCAGCTTGGACCGGGACTTACGTACCTACGAGCAGTACTTC.

In its sample, this clonotype was seen a few times. The V call is TRBV20-1, the J call TRBJ2-7; D remains ambiguous. The J call could be wrong; TRBJ2-5 is a better fit for the DNA end. The CDR3 extends over 14 amino acids. The germline CDR1 and CDR2 sequences are DFQATT and SNEGSKA (reference sequence). CDR3 protein: CSAYQLAGGETQYF. The DNA for the CDR3 is TGCAGTGCGTACCAGTTAGCAGGCGGAGAGACCCAGTACTTC.

This clonotype was counted ten times or more. The chain combines TRBV4-2 with TRBJ2-7; 7 positions match TRBD2. After removal of 1 base from V and 2 bases from J, the junction contained 5 bases not matched to a gene. The CDR3 sequence is 15 residues long. The V gene's germline CDR1 is LGHNA and CDR2 YNFKEQ. DNA of the CDR3: TGTGCCAGCAGCCAAGGAGCTAGCGGCCCCTACGAGCAGTACTTC. Its protein is CASSQGASGPYEQYF.

This clonotype was picked up a small number of times. V usage is TRBV12-3 or TRBV12-4 and J usage is TRBJ1-4; D remains ambiguous. The V gene lost 1 base and the J gene lost 4 bases, with 7 bases spanning the gap. CDR3 length: 14 amino acids. CDR3 sequence (DNA): TGTGCCAGCAGTTTAGGGGCCCGTAATGAAAAACTGTTTTTT. Encoded protein: CASSLGARNEKLFF.

The chain is built from TRBV7-2 and TRBJ1-5; D is ambiguous. CDR3 length equals 17 residues. The V gene's germline CDR1 is SGHTA and CDR2 FQGNSA. Between the trimmed V and J ends, which lost 2 bases and 6 bases, there was a span of 20 bases. CDR3 sequence: CASSLNGGRPIRQPQHF. The CDR3 DNA reads as TGTGCCAGCAGCTTAAATGGAGGGAGACCCATTCGTCAGCCCCAGCATTTT.

The rearrangement joins TRBV6-1 to TRBJ1-5, with D tentatively TRBD1 (6 bases). This CDR3 region has 16 residues. CDR1 and CDR2 from the germline V gene are MNHNS and SASEGT. V gave up 0 bases and J gave up 6 bases, with 15 bases separating them. The chain's CDR3 is CASSEAVGGSGQPQHF. The DNA of the CDR3 is TGTGCCAGCAGTGAAGCGGTGGGGGGCTCGGGTCAGCCCCAGCATTTT.

This clonotype was observed a handful of times. The chain has TRBV5-1 and TRBJ2-7; 8 bases agree with TRBD2. In germline, CDR1 is SGHRS, CDR2 YFSETQ. The junction had 7 bases not matched to a gene; V was cut back by 2 bases and J by 6 bases. The CDR3 is 14 residues long. CDR3 nucleotide sequence: TGCGCCAGCAGCTTCGAAGGACTAGCCTCCGAGCAGTACTTC. It is translated as CASSFEGLASEQYF.

V usage is TRBV20-1 and J usage is TRBJ1-1, with D possibly TRBD1 on 6 matching bases. V gave up 1 base and J gave up 2 bases, with 8 bases separating them. Germline V gives CDR1 DFQATT, CDR2 SNEGSKA (reference sequence). The CDR3 loop spans 13 amino acids. This chain's CDR3 is CSARGGANTEAFF. The CDR3 DNA sequence: TGCAGTGCTAGAGGGGGGGCTAACACTGAAGCTTTCTTT.

Only a few counts were recorded for this clonotype. The CDR3 is CASQRLAGGEETQYF. The CDR3, as DNA: TGTGCCAGCCAGAGGCTAGCGGGGGGGGAGGAGACCCAGTACTTC. The chain is built from TRBV27 and TRBJ2-5, with 12 nucleotides matching TRBD2. V gave up 8 bases and J gave up 5 bases; unmatched junction bases: 9. The length of the CDR3 is 15 residues. Per germline, CDR1 MNHEY and CDR2 SMNVEV (reference sequence).

This chain connects TRBV20-1 to TRBJ2-7; D is perhaps TRBD2 (6 bases). This CDR3 is built from 14 residues. Trimming removed 5 bases at V and 2 bases at J, with 16 bases between. The V gene's germline CDR1 is DFQATT and CDR2 SNEGSKA (reference sequence). CDR3 region: CSAFKAGSTYEQYF. Written as DNA, the CDR3 is TGCAGTGCTTTTAAAGCGGGTTCGACCTACGAGCAGTACTTC.

This clonotype occurred many times. This chain uses TRBV12-3 or TRBV12-4 with TRBJ2-5; TRBD2 aligns across 9 bases. CDR3 length: 17 amino acids. V lost 3 bases to trimming and J lost 4 bases; unmatched junction nucleotides: 12. The CDR3: CASSLQVGGRARETQYF. The CDR3 DNA reads TGTGCCAGCAGTTTGCAGGTTGGCGGGAGGGCCCGAGAGACCCAGTACTTC.

The V gene is TRBV4-2, the J gene TRBJ2-4, with TRBD2 matching over 7 bases. Trimming removed 5 bases from V and 13 bases from J; junction bases left unmatched: 20. This CDR3 comprises 16 residues. Germline CDR1 is LGHNA and CDR2 is YNFKEQ. CDR3 region: CASSSGGGSGLYEQYF. As DNA, the CDR3 is TGTGCCAGCAGCTCGGGTGGCGGGAGCGGTTTGTATGAGCAGTACTTC.